This entry lists 28 T cell receptor beta chains sequenced from one sample in a study of T cell responses to AZD1222 COVID-19 vaccine. The method was immunoSEQ multiplex PCR; TCRdb's version includes in-frame clones alone and lacks a portion of them. In the table there are about 180,000 clones, just over 85% of which are singletons. Source: peripheral blood, taken 28 days after the second AZD1222 dose. The receptor set was obtained from an adult who received the AZD1222 COVID-19 vaccine.

This rearrangement joins TRBV5-6 to TRBJ1-1; 7 nucleotides agree with TRBD1. V lost 8 bases to trimming and J lost 3 bases; unmatched junction nucleotides: 13. CDR3 length: 15 amino acids. The germline CDR1 and CDR2 sequences are SGHDT and YYEEEE. CDR3 sequence reads: CASTIGTEIYTEAFF. CDR3 DNA sequence: TGTGCCAGTACCATCGGGACAGAAATTTACACTGAAGCTTTCTTT.

The genes are TRBV6-2 or TRBV6-3 and TRBJ1-1, with 7 bases that match TRBD1. The CDR3 covers 15 residues. Trimming took 0 bases from V and 3 from J; bases not matched to a gene: 4. CDR1 is MNHEY, CDR2 SVGEGT, per germline. The CDR3 loop is CASSYSSRGDTEAFF. The CDR3 DNA is TGTGCCAGCAGTTACTCGAGCAGGGGGGACACTGAAGCTTTCTTT.

V is TRBV7-9 and J is TRBJ1-6; weak D call: TRBD1 (5 bases). Trimming left V 6 bases short and J 5 bases short, with 14 bases between. The CDR3 contains 15 residues. CDR1 and CDR2 (germline): SEHNR, FQNEAQ (reference sequence). The CDR3 reads CASSSGTGDNSPLHF. As DNA, the CDR3 is TGTGCCAGCAGTTCCGGGACCGGGGATAATTCACCCCTCCACTTT. Filled out from reference TRBV7-9 and TRBJ1-6, the complete variable domain reads DTGVSQNPRHKITKRGQNVTFRCDPISEHNRLYWYRQTLGQGPEFLTYFQNEAQLEKSRLLSDRFSAERPKGSFSTLEIQRTEQGDSAMYLCASSSGTGDNSPLHFGNGTRLTVT.

V is TRBV21-1 and J is TRBJ2-2; the table calls TRBD1, which could not be checked here. TRBV21-1 is a pseudogene segment. This CDR3 comprises 20 residues. The CDR3 DNA follows: TGTGCCAGCAGCAAAGCAGAGAGACAGGGTCTACTACCAAACACCGGGGAGCTGTTTTTT. It translates to CASSKAERQGLLPNTGELFF.

In its sample, this clone was seen once. V gene TRBV29-1 combines with J gene TRBJ2-3, with D uncertain. There are 12 residues in the CDR3. CDR1 is SQVTM and CDR2 is ANQGSEA in the germline V gene. Trimming shortened V by 1 base and J by 4 bases, and 6 bases separated the two germline ends. CDR3 sequence (DNA): TGCAGCGTTGAAGGGAGTCCAGATACGCAGTATTTT. Translation: CSVEGSPDTQYF.

V and J are TRBV6-6 and TRBJ2-5; tentative D call: TRBD2 (5 bases). The CDR3 is 12 residues long. Germline V gene lookup returns CDR1 MNHNY and CDR2 SVGAGI (reference sequence). V was pared by 5 bases and J by 7 bases, with 11 bases between. The CDR3, as DNA: TGTGCCAGCAGTAGGGAGTCGGGGACCCAGTACTTC. Protein sequence: CASSRESGTQYF.

The chain combines TRBV19 with TRBJ1-2; no firm D call. V was cut by 7 bases and J by 0 bases, with 12 bases left in between. The CDR3 length is 14 residues. Germline V lookup: CDR1 LNHDA, CDR2 SQIVND (reference sequence). CDR3 sequence (DNA): TGTGCCAGTACTTTTCAGAGAGCTAACTATGGCTACACCTTC. The encoded protein is CASTFQRANYGYTF. Complete variable domain (other parts from reference TRBV19 and TRBJ1-2): DGGITQSPKYLFRKEGQNVTLSCEQNLNHDAMYWYRQDPGQGLRLIYYSQIVNDFQKGDIAEGYSVSREKKESFPLTVTSAQKNPTAFYLCASTFQRANYGYTFGSGTRLTVV.

The V and J genes are TRBV19 and TRBJ2-5; D possibly corresponds to TRBD1 (5 bases). V lost 1 base and J 5 bases, leaving 14 bases between the germline ends. The CDR3 loop spans 15 amino acids. Per germline, CDR1 LNHDA and CDR2 SQIVND (reference sequence). The CDR3 nucleotides are TGTGCCAGTAGTATAGGGGGCGCCGGGCCGGAGACCCAGTACTTC. The encoded protein is CASSIGGAGPETQYF.

The CDR3 sequence: CASGTPTGGYGYTF. DNA of the CDR3: TGTGCTAGTGGTACCCCCACAGGGGGCTATGGCTACACCTTC. The chain links TRBV12-5 to TRBJ1-2; TRBD1 matches at 8 bases. Germline values: CDR1 LGHNT, CDR2 FRNRAP. The CDR3 is made up of 14 amino acids. The V segment lost 5 bases and the J segment 4 bases; nucleotides outside the gene matches: 6.

This chain links TRBV9 with TRBJ2-2, with 8 positions matching TRBD2. This CDR3 has 14 residues. Germline V CDR1 and CDR2: SGDLS, YYNGEE. Trimming cost V 2 bases and J 4 bases; bases outside gene matches: 1. The DNA of the CDR3 is TGTGCCAGCAGCGTTAGCGGGGCCACCGGGGAGCTGTTTTTT. It yields the protein CASSVSGATGELFF.

The V and J genes are TRBV7-9 and TRBJ2-5; 8 positions match TRBD1. V lost 5 bases to trimming and J lost 2 bases; unmatched junction nucleotides: 13. CDR1 SEHNR and CDR2 FQNEAQ come from the germline V gene (reference sequence). This CDR3 spans 17 amino acids. This CDR3 is CASSPPRTGFGQETQYF. CDR3 coding DNA: TGTGCCAGCAGCCCCCCCCGGACAGGGTTTGGACAAGAGACCCAGTACTTC.

V gene TRBV27 combines with J gene TRBJ2-1, with 13 bases matching TRBD2. The germline V gene encodes CDR1 MNHEY and CDR2 SMNVEV (reference sequence). This CDR3 region has 20 residues. With 1 base clipped from V and 9 bases from J, the junction kept 18 bases outside the gene matches. CDR3 loop: CASSLLRLAGGRGPQSEQFF. The CDR3 region has the DNA TGTGCCAGCAGTTTATTACGACTAGCGGGGGGACGAGGGCCACAGAGTGAGCAGTTCTTC.

This chain joins TRBV19 and TRBJ1-6; weak D call: TRBD1 (6 bases). CDR1 LNHDA and CDR2 SQIVND come from the germline V gene (reference sequence). The CDR3 totals 14 residues. Trimming took 4 bases from V and 7 from J, leaving 11 bases between them. Here the CDR3 reads CASSTGQQNSPLHF. For the CDR3, the DNA is TGTGCCAGTAGTACTGGACAGCAAAATTCACCCCTCCACTTT.

This clone appeared a single time. The chain is built from TRBV19 and TRBJ1-2; D may be TRBD1 (5 bases). This CDR3 comprises 14 residues. The V end lost 6 bases, the J end lost 4 bases, and 15 bases lay between the germline ends. Germline V gene sequence: CDR1 LNHDA, CDR2 SQIVND (reference sequence). CDR3 loop: CASSPPQGGYGYTF. CDR3 DNA sequence: TGTGCCAGTAGCCCCCCCCAGGGAGGCTATGGCTACACCTTC.

The chain links TRBV30 to TRBJ1-4; D not certain. This CDR3 spans 13 amino acids. CDR1 is GTSNPN, CDR2 SVGIG, per germline (reference sequence). With 5 bases removed from V and 5 bases from J, the gap between germline ends came to 12 bases. The CDR3 loop is CAWDRDENEKLFF. The CDR3 nucleotides are TGTGCCTGGGACCGCGATGAAAATGAAAAACTGTTTTTT.

The chain carries TRBV19 and TRBJ1-5; 10 nucleotides match TRBD1. In germline, CDR1 is LNHDA, CDR2 SQIVND (reference sequence). The V and J ends lost 1 base and 4 bases, in that order; junction bases with no gene match: 1. There are 15 residues in the CDR3. In DNA, the CDR3 is TGTGCCAGTAGTATAGGGACAGGGGGGAATCAGCCCCAGCATTTT. This gives the protein CASSIGTGGNQPQHF.

This clone was observed a handful of times. The chain has TRBV6-4 and TRBJ1-1, with a weak D call TRBD1 (6 bases). Germline CDR1 is MRHNA and CDR2 is SNTAGT. Trimming took 6 bases from V and 5 from J, leaving 13 bases between them. The CDR3 runs to 13 residues. The CDR3 region has the DNA TGTGCCAGCAGCATAGAGGGGGGGACTGAAGCTTTCTTT. Protein: CASSIEGGTEAFF.

V gene TRBV6-5 combines with J gene TRBJ2-7, with 8 bases fitting TRBD1. The germline gives CDR1 MNHEY, CDR2 SVGAGI. The CDR3 is made up of 12 amino acids. V was clipped by 6 bases and J by 4 bases; unmatched bases: 2. The CDR3 DNA reads as TGTGCCAGCAGGGACAGGGCTTACGAGCAGTACTTC. Amino acids: CASRDRAYEQYF.

J is TRBJ2-3 and V is TRBV28; TRBD1 aligns across 9 bases. There are 15 residues in the CDR3. Germline CDR1 MDHEN, CDR2 SYDVKM. V gave up 4 bases and J gave up 3 bases; unmatched junction bases: 5. The DNA for the CDR3 is TGTGCCAGCAGTTCCCCCGGGACAGGGACAGATACGCAGTATTTT. Encoded protein: CASSSPGTGTDTQYF.

The chain uses TRBV5-6 and TRBJ1-1; possible D gene TRBD1, 6 bases. The germline CDR1 and CDR2 sequences are SGHDT and YYEEEE. V lost 5 bases and J 11 bases, leaving 28 bases between the germline ends. This CDR3 region has 16 residues. The CDR3 DNA follows: TGTGCCAGCAGTCGATTATCGACAGGAGTTTCTTCTGGGGCTTTCTTT. Residues: CASSRLSTGVSSGAFF.

This clone was observed a single time. CDR3 nucleotides: TGTGCCATCAGCGGCGGGGGGGCCGAGCAAGAGACCCAGTACTTC. This sequence encodes CAISGGGAEQETQYF. The gene calls are TRBV10-3 and TRBJ2-5; 9 nucleotides match TRBD2. Per germline, CDR1 ENHRY and CDR2 SYGVKD. This CDR3 has 15 amino acids. V dropped 6 bases and J dropped 2; count of bases not matched to a gene: 7.

V usage is TRBV4-1 and J usage is TRBJ2-7; TRBD2 aligns across 16 bases. There are 18 residues in the CDR3. Germline CDR1 and CDR2: MGHRA and YSYEKL. Losses at the gene ends were 3 bases for V and 3 bases for J; bases not matched to a gene: 8. The CDR3 DNA reads as TGCGCCAGCAGCCACCCGGGGACTAGCGGGGGGGGAAACTACGAGCAGTACTTC. Translated: CASSHPGTSGGGNYEQYF.

The chain employs TRBV25-1 and TRBJ2-5; 12 bases are a match to TRBD2. Germline trimming cut 4 bases from V and 2 bases from J; bases unmatched to any gene: 2. The germline gives CDR1 MGHDK, CDR2 SYGVNS. The CDR3 sequence is 15 residues long. The CDR3 here is CASSALAGGQETQYF. The CDR3 DNA reads TGTGCCAGCAGTGCCCTAGCGGGGGGGCAAGAGACCCAGTACTTC.

The rearrangement links TRBV27 to TRBJ2-3, with TRBD1 as a possible D gene (6 bases). Between the trimmed V and J ends, which lost 3 bases and 1 base, there was a span of 8 bases. Per the germline V gene, CDR1 is MNHEY and CDR2 is SMNVEV (reference sequence). This CDR3 has 14 residues. CDR3 amino acids: CASSFHRGTDTQYF. The CDR3 nucleotides read TGTGCCAGCAGTTTCCACAGGGGCACAGATACGCAGTATTTT.

About this clone itself: At one end the junction does not follow the germline gene, possibly because of a read error. This sequence joins TRBV18 and TRBJ1-2; D call uncertain. The CDR3 consists of 14 residues. Germline CDR1 is KGHSH and CDR2 is LQKENI. The CDR3 sequence is CASSPTDVDYGYTF. In DNA form, the CDR3 reads TGTGCCAGCTCACCGACGGACGTGGATTATGGCTACACCTTT. Variable domain in full (rest from reference TRBV18 and TRBJ1-2): NAGVMQNPRHLVRRRGQEARLRCSPMKGHSHVYWYRQLPEEGLKFMVYLQKENIIDESGMPKERFSAEFPKEGPSILRIQQVVRGDSAAYFCASSPTDVDYGYTFGSGTRLTVV.

V gene TRBV19 combines with J gene TRBJ2-1, with D unclear. Trimming took 10 bases from V and 4 from J, leaving 14 bases between them. This CDR3 region has 13 residues. Per the germline V gene, CDR1 is LNHDA and CDR2 is SQIVND (reference sequence). In nucleotides, the CDR3 is TGTGCCACCGAGTCGGGCGGATACAATGAGCAGTTCTTC. Protein sequence: CATESGGYNEQFF.

The chain couples TRBV5-1 to TRBJ2-7, with TRBD2 matching 7 bases. CDR3 length equals 16 residues. Germline loops: CDR1 SGHRS, CDR2 YFSETQ. V lost 0 bases and J lost 3; bases outside the gene matches: 9. The DNA for the CDR3 is TGCGCCAGCAGCTTGGCTGGGAGGGGATCGGTCTACGAGCAGTACTTC. It translates to CASSLAGRGSVYEQYF. Looking up the rest from reference TRBV5-1 and TRBJ2-7 gives the full variable domain: KAGVTQTPRYLIKTRGQQVTLSCSPISGHRSVSWYQQTPGQGLQFLFEYFSETQRNKGNFPGRFSGRQFSNSRSEMNVSTLELGDSALYLCASSLAGRGSVYEQYFGPGTRLTVT.

The chain combines TRBV2 with TRBJ2-6; D remains ambiguous. The V gene lost 7 bases and the J gene lost 2 bases, with 12 bases spanning the gap. The CDR3 spans 15 residues. Germline V gene data show CDR1 as SNHLY and CDR2 as FYNNEI. Here the CDR3 reads CASTIGSTGANVLTF. The DNA of the CDR3 is TGTGCCAGCACTATTGGTAGCACTGGGGCCAACGTCCTGACTTTC.